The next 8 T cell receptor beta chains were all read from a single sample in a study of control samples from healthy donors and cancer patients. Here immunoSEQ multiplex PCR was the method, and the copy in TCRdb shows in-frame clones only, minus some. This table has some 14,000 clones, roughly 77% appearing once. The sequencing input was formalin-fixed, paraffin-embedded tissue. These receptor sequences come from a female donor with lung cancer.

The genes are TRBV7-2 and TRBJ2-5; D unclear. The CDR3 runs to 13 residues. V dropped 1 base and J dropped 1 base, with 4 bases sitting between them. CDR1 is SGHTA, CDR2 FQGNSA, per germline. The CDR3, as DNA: TGTGCCAGCAGCTTAGTTGGCCAAGAGACCCAGTACTTC. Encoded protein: CASSLVGQETQYF.

The CDR3 nucleotides read TGTGCCAGCAGTTTACACCGGGACAGGGTGGACGGTGAAGCTTTCTTT. This gives the protein CASSLHRDRVDGEAFF. The chain employs TRBV28 and TRBJ1-1, with TRBD1 matching 9 bases. J was trimmed by 7 bases and V by 2 bases; bases with no gene match: 11. The germline gives CDR1 MDHEN, CDR2 SYDVKM. This CDR3 contains 16 residues. Together with reference TRBV28 and TRBJ1-1, the CDR3 gives the full variable domain: DVKVTQSSRYLVKRTGEKVFLECVQDMDHENMFWYRQDPGLGLRLIYFSYDVKMKEKGDIPEGYSVSREKKERFSLILESASTNQTSMYLCASSLHRDRVDGEAFFGQGTRLTVV.

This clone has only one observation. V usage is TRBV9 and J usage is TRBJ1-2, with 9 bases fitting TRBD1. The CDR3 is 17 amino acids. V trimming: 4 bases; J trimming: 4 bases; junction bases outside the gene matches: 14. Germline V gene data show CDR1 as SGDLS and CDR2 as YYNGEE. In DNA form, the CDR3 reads TGTGCCAGCAGCATAAACCCTGACAGGGGGGTTAGCTATGGCTACACCTTC. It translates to CASSINPDRGVSYGYTF.

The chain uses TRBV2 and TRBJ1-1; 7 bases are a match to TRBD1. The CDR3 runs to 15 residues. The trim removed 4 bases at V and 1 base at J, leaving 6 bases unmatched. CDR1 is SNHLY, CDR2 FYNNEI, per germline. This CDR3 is CASSVNRQGNTEAFF. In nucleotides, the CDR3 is TGTGCCAGCAGTGTGAATCGACAGGGGAACACTGAAGCTTTCTTT. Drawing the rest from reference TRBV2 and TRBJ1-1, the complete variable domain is EPEVTQTPSHQVTQMGQEVILRCVPISNHLYFYWYRQILGQKVEFLVSFYNNEISEKSEIFDDQFSVERPDGSNFTLKIRSTKLEDSAMYFCASSVNRQGNTEAFFGQGTRLTVV.

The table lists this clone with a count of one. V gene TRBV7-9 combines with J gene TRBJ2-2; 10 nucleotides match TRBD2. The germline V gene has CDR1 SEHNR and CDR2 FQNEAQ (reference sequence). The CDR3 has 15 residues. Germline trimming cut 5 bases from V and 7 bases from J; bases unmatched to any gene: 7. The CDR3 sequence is CASSPGTSDVGELFF. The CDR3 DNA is TGTGCCAGCAGCCCCGGGACTAGCGATGTCGGGGAGCTGTTTTTT.

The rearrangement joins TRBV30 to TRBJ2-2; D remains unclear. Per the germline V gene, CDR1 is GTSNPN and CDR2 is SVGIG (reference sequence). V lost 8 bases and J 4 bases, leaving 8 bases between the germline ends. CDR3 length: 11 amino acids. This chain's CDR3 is CAGDGTGELFF. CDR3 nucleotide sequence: TGTGCCGGTGACGGCACCGGGGAGCTGTTTTTT.

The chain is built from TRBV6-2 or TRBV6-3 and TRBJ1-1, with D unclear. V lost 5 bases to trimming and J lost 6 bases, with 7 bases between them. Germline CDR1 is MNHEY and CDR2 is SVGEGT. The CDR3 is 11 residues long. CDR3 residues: CASSNGAEAFF. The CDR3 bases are TGTGCCAGCAGTAATGGGGCTGAAGCTTTCTTT.

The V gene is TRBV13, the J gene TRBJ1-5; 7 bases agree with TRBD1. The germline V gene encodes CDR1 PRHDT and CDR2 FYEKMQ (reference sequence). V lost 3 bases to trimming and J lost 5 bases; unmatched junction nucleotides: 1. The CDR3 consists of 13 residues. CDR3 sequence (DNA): TGTGCCAGCAGCTTCGACAGGGATCAGCCCCAGCATTTT. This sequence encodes CASSFDRDQPQHF.